This T cell receptor (beta chain) is from a study of T cells in Graves' hyperthyroidism and ophthalmopathy. V was shortened by 4 bases and J by 4 bases, with 38 bases between the two germline ends. The CDR3 contains 23 residues. This clonotype was observed many times. The TCR beta CDR3 regions underwent amplification using RNA transcripts as the source. With the HTBI primer set, the TCR CDR3 went through a first round of RT-PCR. One entry per CDR3 protein, called by TCRdb with MiXCR from the multiplex PCR reads. Here the sample spans 300,000 to 450,000 distinct CDR3 sequences, approximately 15% being singletons.

The V call is TRBV12-3 or TRBV12-4, the J call TRBJ2-1, with D perhaps TRBD2 (6 bases). The clonotype was recovered from a woman aged 55-69 years with Graves' hyperthyroidism. The sequenced material came from blood. CDR3 amino acids: CASSSTGTGTSNYPVPLYNEQFF. In DNA form, the CDR3 reads TGTGCCAGCAGTTCGACGGGGACCGGGACTTCGAATTATCCGGTCCCCCTATACAATGAGCAGTTCTTC.